This entry concerns a single T cell receptor beta chain. Its antigen is not known. This entry comes from a study of shared clonotypes between healthy human individuals. Findings and caveats of the study: Around 5% was the fraction of naive CD4 clonotypes found shared across several donors.

V gave up 10 bases and J gave up 3 bases; unmatched junction bases: 10. There are 15 residues in the CDR3. CDR1 SNHLY and CDR2 FYNNEI come from the germline V gene. Naive CD8 populations comprised CD45RO-negative cells positively selected for CCR7, excluding terminally differentiated effector memory CD45RA+ cells. Data came from immunoSEQ multiplex PCR; TCRdb stores just in-frame clones and leaves some out. The sample has almost 700,000 clones, roughly 94% seen once. The chain has TRBV2 and TRBJ2-2; 8 positions agree with TRBD1. The TCR was taken from a man in his thirties or forties in good health. The sequencing sample was made of naive CD8+ T cells sorted from blood. The CDR3 DNA follows: TGTGCCACTACGGACAGGGAGGAGTACACCGGGGAGCTGTTTTTT. Its translation: CATTDREEYTGELFF. Filled out from reference TRBV2 and TRBJ2-2, the complete variable domain reads EPEVTQTPSHQVTQMGQEVILRCVPISNHLYFYWYRQILGQKVEFLVSFYNNEISEKSEIFDDQFSVERPDGSNFTLKIRSTKLEDSAMYFCATTDREEYTGELFFGEGSRLTVL.